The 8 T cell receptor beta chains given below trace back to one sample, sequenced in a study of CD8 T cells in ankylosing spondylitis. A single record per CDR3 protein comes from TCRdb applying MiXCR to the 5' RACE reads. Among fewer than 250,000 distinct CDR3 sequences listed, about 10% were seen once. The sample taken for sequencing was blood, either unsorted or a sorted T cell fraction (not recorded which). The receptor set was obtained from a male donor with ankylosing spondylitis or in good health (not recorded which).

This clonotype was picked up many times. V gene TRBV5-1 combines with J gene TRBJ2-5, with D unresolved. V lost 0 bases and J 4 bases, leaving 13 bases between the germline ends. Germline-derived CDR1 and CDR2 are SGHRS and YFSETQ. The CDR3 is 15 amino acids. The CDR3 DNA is TGCGCCAGCAGCTTGGGGAGCTCCTTCGGAGAGACCCAGTACTTC. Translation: CASSLGSSFGETQYF.

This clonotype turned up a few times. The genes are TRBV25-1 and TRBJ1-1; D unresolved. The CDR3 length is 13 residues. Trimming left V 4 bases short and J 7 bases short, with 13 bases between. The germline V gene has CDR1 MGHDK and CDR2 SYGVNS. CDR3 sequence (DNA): TGTGCCAGCAGTGGGCAGATCAAGGGTGAAGCTTTCTTT. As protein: CASSGQIKGEAFF. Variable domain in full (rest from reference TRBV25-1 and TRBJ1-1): EADIYQTPRYLVIGTGKKITLECSQTMGHDKMYWYQQDPGMELHLIHYSYGVNSTEKGDLSSESTVSRIRTEHFPLTLESARPSHTSQYLCASSGQIKGEAFFGQGTRLTVV.

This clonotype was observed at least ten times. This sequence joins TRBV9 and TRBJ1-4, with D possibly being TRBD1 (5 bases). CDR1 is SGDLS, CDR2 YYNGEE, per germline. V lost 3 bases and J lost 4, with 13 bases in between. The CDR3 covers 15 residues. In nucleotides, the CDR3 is TGTGCCAGCAGCGCGGAGACAGACTATAATGAAAAACTGTTTTTT. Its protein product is CASSAETDYNEKLFF.

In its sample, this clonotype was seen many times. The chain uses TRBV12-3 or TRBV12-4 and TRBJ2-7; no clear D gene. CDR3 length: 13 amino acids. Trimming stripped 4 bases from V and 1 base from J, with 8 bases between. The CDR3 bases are TGTGCCAGCAGTTATAAGGGTTCCTACGAGCAGTACTTC. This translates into CASSYKGSYEQYF.

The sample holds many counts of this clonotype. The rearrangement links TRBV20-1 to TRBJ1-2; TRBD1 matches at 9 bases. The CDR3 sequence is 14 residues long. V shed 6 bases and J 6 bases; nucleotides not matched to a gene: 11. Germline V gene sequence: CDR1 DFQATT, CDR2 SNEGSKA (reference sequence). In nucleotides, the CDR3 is TGCAGTGCCCCCGGACAGGGGATATCCGATGGCTACACCTTC. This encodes CSAPGQGISDGYTF.

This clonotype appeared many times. The CDR3 nucleotides are TGTGCCAGCAGCCAAGAGCGGTCCTACAATGAGCAGTTCTTC. Protein product: CASSQERSYNEQFF. The rearrangement links TRBV3-1 to TRBJ2-1; D gene ambiguous. Trimming shortened V by 0 bases and J by 1 base, and 4 bases separated the two germline ends. The CDR3 contains 14 residues. Per germline, CDR1 LGHDT and CDR2 YNNKEL (reference sequence).

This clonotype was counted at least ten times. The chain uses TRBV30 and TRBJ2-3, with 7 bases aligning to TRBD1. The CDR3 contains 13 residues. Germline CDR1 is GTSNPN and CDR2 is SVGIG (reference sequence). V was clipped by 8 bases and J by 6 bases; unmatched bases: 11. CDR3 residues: CALDRRIGDTQYF. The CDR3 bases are TGTGCCCTGGACAGGCGGATCGGGGATACGCAGTATTTT.

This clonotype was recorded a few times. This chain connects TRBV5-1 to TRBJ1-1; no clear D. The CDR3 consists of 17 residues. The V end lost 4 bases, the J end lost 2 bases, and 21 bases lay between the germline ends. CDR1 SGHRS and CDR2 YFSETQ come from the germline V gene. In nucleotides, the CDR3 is TGCGCCAGCAGCCTCCCGCCGCCGATGGGCTTCAACACTGAAGCTTTCTTT. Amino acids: CASSLPPPMGFNTEAFF.